This TCR beta chain was documented in a study of OX40 agonist ivuxolimab in advanced cancers. Study-wide context: There were three patients with partial responses, one having hepatocellular carcinoma and two cutaneous melanoma.

TCRdb's copy holds only in-frame clones and misses some; the assay was immunoSEQ multiplex PCR. Of around 68,000 clones in the sample, around nine tenths were seen once. This clone was counted a single time. V lost 5 bases and J 0 bases, leaving 9 bases between the germline ends. CDR3 length: 14 amino acids. Germline V gene lookup returns CDR1 MNHNS and CDR2 SASEGT. This receptor was taken from an adult with an advanced solid tumor such as melanoma, head and neck, liver or kidney cancer. The V call is TRBV6-1, the J call TRBJ2-3; D might be TRBD2 (6 bases). The material sequenced was CD4+ or CD8+ T cells sorted from blood, taken in a trial of the OX40 agonist ivuxolimab. For the CDR3, the DNA is TGTGCCAGCAGTAGGAGGGATAGCACAGATACGCAGTATTTT. Translation gives CASSRRDSTDTQYF.